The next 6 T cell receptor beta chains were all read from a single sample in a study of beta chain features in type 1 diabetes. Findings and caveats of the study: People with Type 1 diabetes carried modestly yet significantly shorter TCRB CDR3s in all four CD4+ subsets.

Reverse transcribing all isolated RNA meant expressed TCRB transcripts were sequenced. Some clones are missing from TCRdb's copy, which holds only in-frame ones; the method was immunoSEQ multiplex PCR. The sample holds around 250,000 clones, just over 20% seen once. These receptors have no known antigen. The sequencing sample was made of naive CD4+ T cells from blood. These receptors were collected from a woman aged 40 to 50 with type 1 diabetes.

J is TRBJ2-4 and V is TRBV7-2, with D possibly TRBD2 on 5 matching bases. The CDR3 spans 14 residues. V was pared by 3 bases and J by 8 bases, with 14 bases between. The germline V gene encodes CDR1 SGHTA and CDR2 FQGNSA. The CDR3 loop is CASSLGDALDIQYF. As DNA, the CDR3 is TGTGCCAGCAGCTTGGGAGACGCGCTCGACATTCAGTACTTC.

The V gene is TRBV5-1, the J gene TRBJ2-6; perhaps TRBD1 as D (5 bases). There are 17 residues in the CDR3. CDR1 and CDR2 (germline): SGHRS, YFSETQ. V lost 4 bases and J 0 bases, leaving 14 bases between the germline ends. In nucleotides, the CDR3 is TGCGCCAGCAGCGCTGATCCAGGGTTCTCTGGGGCCAACGTCCTGACTTTC. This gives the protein CASSADPGFSGANVLTF. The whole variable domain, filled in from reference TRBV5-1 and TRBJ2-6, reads KAGVTQTPRYLIKTRGQQVTLSCSPISGHRSVSWYQQTPGQGLQFLFEYFSETQRNKGNFPGRFSGRQFSNSRSEMNVSTLELGDSALYLCASSADPGFSGANVLTFGAGSRLTVL.

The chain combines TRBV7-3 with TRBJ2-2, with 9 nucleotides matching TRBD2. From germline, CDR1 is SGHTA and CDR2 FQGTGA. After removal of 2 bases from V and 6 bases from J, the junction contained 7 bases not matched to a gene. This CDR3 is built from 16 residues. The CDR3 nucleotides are TGTGCCAGCAGCTTACCCGGGACTAGCCTGGCCGGGGAGCTGTTTTTT. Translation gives CASSLPGTSLAGELFF.

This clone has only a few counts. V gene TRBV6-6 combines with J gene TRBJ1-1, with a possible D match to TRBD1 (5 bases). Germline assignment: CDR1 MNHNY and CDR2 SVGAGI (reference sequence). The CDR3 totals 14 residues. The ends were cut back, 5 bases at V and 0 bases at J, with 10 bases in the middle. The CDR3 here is CASSAGRLNTEAFF. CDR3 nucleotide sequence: TGTGCCAGCAGTGCGGGGCGGCTGAACACTGAAGCTTTCTTT.

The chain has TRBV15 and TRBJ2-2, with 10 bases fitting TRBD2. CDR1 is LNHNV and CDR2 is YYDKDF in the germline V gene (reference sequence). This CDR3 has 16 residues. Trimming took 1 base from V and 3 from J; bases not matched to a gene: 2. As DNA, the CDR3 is TGTGCCACCAGCAGAGGTCTAGCGGGAGACACCGGGGAGCTGTTTTTT. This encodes CATSRGLAGDTGELFF. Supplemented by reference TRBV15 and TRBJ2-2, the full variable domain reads DAMVIQNPRYQVTQFGKPVTLSCSQTLNHNVMYWYQQKSSQAPKLLFHYYDKDFNNEADTPDNFQSRRPNTSFCFLDIRSPGLGDTAMYLCATSRGLAGDTGELFFGEGSRLTVL.

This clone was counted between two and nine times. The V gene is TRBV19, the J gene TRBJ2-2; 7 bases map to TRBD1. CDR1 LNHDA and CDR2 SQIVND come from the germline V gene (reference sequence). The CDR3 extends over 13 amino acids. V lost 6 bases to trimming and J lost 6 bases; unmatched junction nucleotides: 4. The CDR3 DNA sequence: TGTGCCAGTAGACCGACAGGGCCCGGGGAGCTGTTTTTT. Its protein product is CASRPTGPGELFF.